The subject of this entry is one T cell receptor (beta chain). The data stem from a study of blood T cell repertoires in COVID-19. Libraries were prepared by immunoSEQ multiplex PCR; TCRdb keeps only in-frame clonotypes and omits some of them. The data contain 200,000 to 300,000 clones, around 87% of them seen just once; the ten biggest clones take up 2% to 3%. This CDR3 spans 15 amino acids. From germline, CDR1 is LGHNA and CDR2 YNFKEQ. Trimming pared 2 bases from V and 4 bases from J, leaving 14 bases between. Sequenced material: peripheral blood. This sequence originates from a woman in her forties or fifties with acute or convalescent COVID-19. J is TRBJ1-2 and V is TRBV4-2; no definite D call. The DNA of the CDR3 is TGTGCCAGCAGCCAAAGGGCGGGGATTCGCTATGGCTACACCTTC. Translating gives CASSQRAGIRYGYTF.